The T cell receptor (beta chain) described here comes from a study of shared clonotypes between healthy human individuals. The study's findings and limits: Sorted-subset sequencing was shown by rarefaction to be incomplete despite large depth. Clonotype sharing across a few donors was observed for 4.5% to 6.5% of naive CD4 clonotypes.

As concerns this clone: What it recognizes is unknown.

The data were produced by immunoSEQ multiplex PCR, yet TCRdb's version contains in-frame clones alone and is incomplete. The table includes roughly 1 million clones, about 75% detected once. What was sequenced was memory CD4+ T cells sorted from blood. Subset in this sample: CD45RA-negative fraction. The source is a man younger than 35 in good health.

In DNA, the CDR3 is TGTGCCAGCAGTTTTATTGTAGGGCAGGGGAATCAGCCCCAGCATTTT. This encodes CASSFIVGQGNQPQHF. This chain links TRBV28 with TRBJ1-5, with D possibly TRBD1 on 6 matching bases. V was pared by 3 bases and J by 4 bases, with 16 bases between. The CDR3 extends over 16 amino acids. Germline V gene data show CDR1 as MDHEN and CDR2 as SYDVKM.